Below are 23 T cell receptor beta chains sequenced from a single sample in a study of human T cells and chemical hapten exposure. Described time point: pre-sensitization, week 0. Documented treatment: therapeutic diphenylcyclopropenone sensitization with weekly scalp DPC. TCRdb redid the calling of the RACE reads with MiXCR, one entry per CDR3 protein. The sample has 350,000 to 400,000 distinct CDR3 sequences; less than 6.5% are singletons. Source: whole blood, taken in connection with sensitization to the hapten diphenylcyclopropenone (DPC). The receptors originated from a woman in her forties or fifties with alopecia areata. Some clones in this sample may be carry-over from other donors' samples.

This clonotype was detected ten times or more. This chain joins TRBV20-1 and TRBJ2-7; D may match TRBD1 or TRBD2 (5 bases each). Deletions cut 3 bases from V and 2 bases from J, with 14 bases between. The CDR3 consists of 14 residues. Germline CDR1 is DFQATT and CDR2 is SNEGSKA (reference sequence). The CDR3 loop is CSARVRDGTYEQYF. As DNA, the CDR3 is TGCAGTGCTAGGGTGAGGGACGGCACCTACGAGCAGTACTTC.

This chain uses TRBV7-9 with TRBJ1-1; 11 positions match TRBD1. The germline gives CDR1 SEHNR, CDR2 FQNEAQ (reference sequence). J gave up 6 bases and V 5 bases, and 8 bases lay outside the gene matches. The CDR3 runs to 15 residues. In DNA, the CDR3 is TGTGCCAGCAGCCACGGACAGGGGGCGAGTCCTGAAGCTTTCTTT. Translated: CASSHGQGASPEAFF.

The genes are TRBV11-1 and TRBJ2-4, with 10 bases aligning to TRBD1. Germline CDR1 and CDR2: SGHAT and FQDESV (reference sequence). Trimming took 5 bases from V and 1 from J; bases not matched to a gene: 5. The CDR3 is 16 residues long. The CDR3 DNA follows: TGTGCCAGCAGCCCCTGGACAGGGGGGGCCAAAAACATTCAGTACTTC. Amino acid sequence: CASSPWTGGAKNIQYF.

This clonotype has ten or more counts. This chain links TRBV5-1 with TRBJ2-7, with D perhaps being TRBD1 or TRBD2 (5 bases each). V lost 3 bases and J 2 bases, leaving 12 bases between the germline ends. The CDR3 is 14 residues long. Per the germline V gene, CDR1 is SGHRS and CDR2 is YFSETQ. The CDR3 sequence is CASSSTGAAYEQYF. CDR3 coding DNA: TGCGCCAGCAGCTCCACCGGGGCCGCCTACGAGCAGTACTTC.

This clonotype was observed a handful of times. The gene calls are TRBV7-2 and TRBJ1-4; D is perhaps TRBD1 (6 bases). Looked up from germline, CDR1 is SGHTA and CDR2 is FQGNSA. With 5 bases removed from V and 6 bases from J, the gap between germline ends came to 16 bases. CDR3 size: 15 residues. CDR3 sequence: CASSPERGWDEKLFF. The CDR3 DNA follows: TGTGCCAGCAGCCCCGAAAGGGGGTGGGATGAAAAACTGTTTTTT.

The table lists this clonotype with a few counts. The V call is TRBV5-6, the J call TRBJ2-5, with a possible D match to TRBD2 (6 bases). Germline-derived CDR1 and CDR2 are SGHDT and YYEEEE. This CDR3 is built from 13 residues. Trimming removed 5 bases from V and 5 bases from J, with 13 bases in between. CDR3 in DNA: TGTGCCAGCAGTGTAGGAGGGCTTGAGACCCAGTACTTC. Residues: CASSVGGLETQYF.

This chain uses TRBV10-3 with TRBJ2-1; D unclear. Trimming left V 7 bases short and J 5 bases short, with 6 bases between. Germline V CDR1 and CDR2: ENHRY, SYGVKD. The CDR3 runs 11 residues. The CDR3 bases are TGTGCCATCATGCAGCACAATGAGCAGTTCTTC. Amino acids: CAIMQHNEQFF.

At least ten counts were recorded for this clonotype. The gene calls are TRBV19 and TRBJ2-3; D is undetermined. CDR3 length: 14 amino acids. V lost 5 bases to trimming and J lost 6 bases, with 15 bases between them. Germline V gene data show CDR1 as LNHDA and CDR2 as SQIVND (reference sequence). CDR3: CASSSQRHSDTQYF. The CDR3 nucleotides are TGTGCCAGTAGTTCCCAGCGACATTCGGATACGCAGTATTTT.

This chain uses TRBV20-1 with TRBJ1-1; 7 bases agree with TRBD1. The germline V gene encodes CDR1 DFQATT and CDR2 SNEGSKA (reference sequence). V dropped 4 bases and J dropped 7; count of bases not matched to a gene: 6. The CDR3 contains 12 residues. This CDR3 reads CSATMTGSEAFF. CDR3 nucleotides: TGCAGTGCTACTATGACAGGGAGTGAAGCTTTCTTT.

This clonotype was seen more than once but under ten times. The genes are TRBV4-1 and TRBJ2-1, with D maybe TRBD2 (6 bases). Germline loops: CDR1 MGHRA, CDR2 YSYEKL. This CDR3 is 17 amino acids long. Trimming left V 4 bases short and J 0 bases short, with 16 bases between. The CDR3 DNA reads as TGCGCCAGCAGCCTCGGCGGGGCCCTCCTCTCCTACAATGAGCAGTTCTTC. Its protein product is CASSLGGALLSYNEQFF.

The sample holds many counts of this clonotype. V gene TRBV7-9 combines with J gene TRBJ1-5; D call uncertain. V lost 6 bases and J lost 0, with 9 bases in between. The germline V gene encodes CDR1 SEHNR and CDR2 FQNEAQ (reference sequence). This CDR3 has 14 amino acids. The CDR3 loop is CASSSDYSNQPQHF. As DNA, the CDR3 is TGTGCCAGCAGTTCGGATTATAGCAATCAGCCCCAGCATTTT. Combining the CDR3 with reference TRBV7-9 and TRBJ1-5 gives the whole variable domain DTGVSQNPRHKITKRGQNVTFRCDPISEHNRLYWYRQTLGQGPEFLTYFQNEAQLEKSRLLSDRFSAERPKGSFSTLEIQRTEQGDSAMYLCASSSDYSNQPQHFGDGTRLSIL.

The chain has TRBV12-3 or TRBV12-4 and TRBJ1-1, with 9 positions matching TRBD1. The V segment lost 8 bases and the J segment 6 bases; nucleotides outside the gene matches: 13. The CDR3 spans 15 residues. The CDR3 reads CASAPDGTGSSEAFF. For the CDR3, the DNA is TGTGCCAGCGCCCCGGACGGGACAGGGAGTTCTGAAGCTTTCTTT.

The chain carries TRBV7-9 and TRBJ2-1; 12 nucleotides line up with TRBD1. Germline lookup yields CDR1 SEHNR and CDR2 FQNEAQ (reference sequence). The CDR3 has 15 residues. With V trimmed by 7 bases and J by 7 bases, 8 bases remained unmatched. This chain's CDR3 is CASTPLGQGANEQFF. The CDR3 DNA reads as TGTGCCAGCACCCCCTTGGGACAGGGGGCTAATGAGCAGTTCTTC.

J is TRBJ1-2 and V is TRBV2; D gene uncertain. The CDR3 runs 14 residues. Deletions cut 2 bases from V and 4 bases from J, with 11 bases between. CDR1 SNHLY and CDR2 FYNNEI come from the germline V gene. CDR3: CASSERGKGYGYTF. The CDR3 DNA reads as TGTGCCAGCAGTGAACGGGGAAAGGGCTATGGCTACACCTTC.

This clonotype was recorded at least ten times. The rearrangement joins TRBV2 to TRBJ2-5; D unclear. The germline V gene encodes CDR1 SNHLY and CDR2 FYNNEI. Trimming took off 6 bases at V and 3 bases at J, with 2 bases between the two ends. This CDR3 spans 10 amino acids. The CDR3 loop reads CASRKETQYF. The CDR3 bases are TGTGCCAGCAGGAAAGAGACCCAGTACTTC.

This clonotype was seen at least ten times. The chain employs TRBV20-1 and TRBJ2-7; a weak D match, TRBD1 (7 bases). The CDR3 totals 15 residues. CDR1 and CDR2 from the germline V gene are DFQATT and SNEGSKA (reference sequence). V was cut by 0 bases and J by 2 bases, with 14 bases left in between. This chain's CDR3 is CSARDTQGGTYEQYF. The DNA of the CDR3 is TGCAGTGCTAGAGATACGCAGGGGGGAACCTACGAGCAGTACTTC.

This clonotype was detected ten times or more. The chain combines TRBV20-1 with TRBJ2-4, with D perhaps TRBD2 (5 bases). The germline V and J ends were trimmed by 3 bases and 7 bases, with 19 bases remaining between them. Looked up from germline, CDR1 is DFQATT and CDR2 is SNEGSKA (reference sequence). CDR3 length: 15 amino acids. The CDR3 spells CSASPPMDPGNIQYF. Here the CDR3 DNA reads TGCAGTGCTAGCCCCCCTATGGACCCGGGGAACATTCAGTACTTC.

This clonotype came up many times. The rearrangement joins TRBV9 to TRBJ2-1; 10 bases match TRBD2. The CDR3 runs 15 residues. The V gene end was trimmed by 3 bases and the J gene end by 0 bases; junction bases not matched to a gene: 0. From germline, CDR1 is SGDLS and CDR2 YYNGEE. CDR3 sequence reads: CASSASGSSYNEQFF. The CDR3, as DNA: TGTGCCAGCAGCGCTAGCGGGAGCTCCTACAATGAGCAGTTCTTC.

The table lists this clonotype with a few counts. The chain is built from TRBV11-2 and TRBJ2-1, with D perhaps being TRBD1 or TRBD2 (6 bases each). The germline V and J ends were trimmed by 1 base and 16 bases, with 17 bases remaining between them. The germline gives CDR1 SGHAT, CDR2 FQNNGV. This CDR3 spans 13 amino acids. CDR3 nucleotides: TGTGCCAGCAGCTTAGCACTCGGAGGGGGGCATTTCTTC. Amino acids: CASSLALGGGHFF.

The V and J genes are TRBV12-5 and TRBJ2-1; D tentatively reads TRBD1 or TRBD2 (5 bases each). This CDR3 contains 14 residues. CDR1 and CDR2 (germline): LGHNT, FRNRAP. Trimming shortened V by 3 bases and J by 3 bases, and 9 bases separated the two germline ends. The CDR3 reads CASGLGTDYNEQFF. CDR3 DNA sequence: TGTGCTAGTGGTTTAGGGACGGACTACAATGAGCAGTTCTTC. The full variable domain, in which reference TRBV12-5 and TRBJ2-1 provide the parts outside the CDR3, is DARVTQTPRHKVTEMGQEVTMRCQPILGHNTVFWYRQTMMQGLELLAYFRNRAPLDDSGMPKDRFSAEMPDATLATLKIQPSEPRDSAVYFCASGLGTDYNEQFFGPGTRLTVL.

The chain has TRBV12-3 or TRBV12-4 and TRBJ2-2, with D perhaps TRBD1 or TRBD2 (5 bases each). Trimming took 8 bases from V and 13 from J, leaving 14 bases between them. The CDR3 sequence is 11 residues long. The CDR3 sequence is CASWGPAGLFF. The CDR3 DNA sequence: TGTGCCAGCTGGGGACCGGCTGGGCTGTTTTTT.

This clonotype was observed many times. CDR3 region: CASSHSTTEAFF. CDR3 bases: TGTGCCAGCAGCCATTCGACCACTGAAGCTTTCTTT. The chain is built from TRBV3-1 and TRBJ1-1; D not certain. Germline V gives CDR1 LGHDT, CDR2 YNNKEL (reference sequence). CDR3 size: 12 residues. Trimming shortened V by 3 bases and J by 4 bases, and 6 bases separated the two germline ends.

This clonotype was seen at least ten times. This chain connects TRBV4-3 to TRBJ1-2; 8 bases agree with TRBD1. This CDR3 contains 13 residues. J gave up 5 bases and V 5 bases, and 4 bases lay outside the gene matches. CDR1 is LGHNA, CDR2 YSLEER, per germline. The DNA for the CDR3 is TGCGCCAGCAGCAGGACAGGGATATATGGCTACACCTTC. As protein: CASSRTGIYGYTF.